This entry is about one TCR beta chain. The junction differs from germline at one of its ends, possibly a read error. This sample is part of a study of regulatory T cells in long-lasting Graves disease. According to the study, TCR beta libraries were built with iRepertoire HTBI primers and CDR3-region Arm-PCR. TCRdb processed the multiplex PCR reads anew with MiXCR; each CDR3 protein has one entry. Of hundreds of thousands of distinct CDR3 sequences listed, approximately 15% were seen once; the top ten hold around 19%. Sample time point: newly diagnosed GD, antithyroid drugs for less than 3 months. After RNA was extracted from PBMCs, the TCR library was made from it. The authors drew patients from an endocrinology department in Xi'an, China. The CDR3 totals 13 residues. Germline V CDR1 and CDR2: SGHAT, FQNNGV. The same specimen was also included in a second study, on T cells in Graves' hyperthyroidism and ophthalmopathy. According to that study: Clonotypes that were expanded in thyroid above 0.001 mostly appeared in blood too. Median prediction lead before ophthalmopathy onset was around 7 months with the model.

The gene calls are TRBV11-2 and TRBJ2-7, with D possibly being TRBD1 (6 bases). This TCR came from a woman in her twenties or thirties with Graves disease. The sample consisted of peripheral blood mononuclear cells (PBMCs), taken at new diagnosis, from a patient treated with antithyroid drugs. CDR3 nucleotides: TGCGCCGCCAAACAGGGCTTCTCCTACGAGCAGTACTTC. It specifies CAAKQGFSYEQYF.